The present TCR beta chain was sequenced within a study of blood T cells in healthy people across ages. Then a second PCR, running about 6 to 12 cycles, was carried out with a sample-barcoded 5' primer and a J-beta primer mix. TCRdb processed the 5' RACE reads anew with MiXCR; each CDR3 protein has one entry. Found here are around 1,500,000 distinct CDR3 sequences, around two fifths of them singletons; the top ten hold roughly 7.9%. Notes on the study in general: Diversity was higher, and naive CD4+ cells more numerous, in long-lived donors than in aged donors. Among T cells, TCR beta diversity per million cells dropped roughly linearly as age rose. There was a strong correlation between TCR beta diversity and naive T cell percentage. The unsorted PBMCs prevented any conclusive comparison of naive versus antigen-experienced cells.

Turning to this clonotype: Its matching antigen is unknown.

The TCR sequence derives from a woman aged 18-29 years in good health. What was sequenced was blood.

CDR3 protein: CASSLADGRQFF. CDR3 nucleotide sequence: TGTGCCAGCAGCTTAGCGGACGGAAGGCAGTTCTTC. The rearrangement uses TRBV7-9 and TRBJ2-1; no definite D call. Germline CDR1 is SEHNR and CDR2 is FQNEAQ (reference sequence). This CDR3 is 12 amino acids long. V was trimmed by 0 bases and J by 12 bases, leaving 9 bases between them.